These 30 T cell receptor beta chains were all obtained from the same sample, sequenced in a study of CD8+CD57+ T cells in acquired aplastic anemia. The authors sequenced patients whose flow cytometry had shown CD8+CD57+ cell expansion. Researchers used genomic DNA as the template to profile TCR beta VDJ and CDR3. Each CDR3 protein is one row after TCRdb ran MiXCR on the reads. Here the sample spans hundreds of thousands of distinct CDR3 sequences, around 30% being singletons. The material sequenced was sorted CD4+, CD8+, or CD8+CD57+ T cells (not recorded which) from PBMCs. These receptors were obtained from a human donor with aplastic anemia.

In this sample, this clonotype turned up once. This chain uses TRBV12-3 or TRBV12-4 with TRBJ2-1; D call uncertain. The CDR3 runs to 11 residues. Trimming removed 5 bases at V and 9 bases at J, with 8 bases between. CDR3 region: CASSNIAEQFF. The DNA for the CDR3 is TGTGCCAGCAGTAATATAGCTGAGCAGTTCTTC.

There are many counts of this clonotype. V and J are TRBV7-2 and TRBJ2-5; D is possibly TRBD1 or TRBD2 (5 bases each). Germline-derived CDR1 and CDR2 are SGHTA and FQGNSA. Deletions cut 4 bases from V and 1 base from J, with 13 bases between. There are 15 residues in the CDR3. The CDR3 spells CASSSPGRSQETQYF. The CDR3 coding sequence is TGTGCCAGCAGCTCTCCGGGACGGAGCCAAGAGACCCAGTACTTC.

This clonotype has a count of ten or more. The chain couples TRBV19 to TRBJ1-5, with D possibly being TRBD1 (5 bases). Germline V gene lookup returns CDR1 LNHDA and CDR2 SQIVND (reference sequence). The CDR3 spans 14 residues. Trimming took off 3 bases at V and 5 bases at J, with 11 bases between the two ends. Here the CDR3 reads CASSILQAYQPQHF. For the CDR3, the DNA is TGTGCCAGTAGTATTTTACAGGCTTATCAGCCCCAGCATTTT.

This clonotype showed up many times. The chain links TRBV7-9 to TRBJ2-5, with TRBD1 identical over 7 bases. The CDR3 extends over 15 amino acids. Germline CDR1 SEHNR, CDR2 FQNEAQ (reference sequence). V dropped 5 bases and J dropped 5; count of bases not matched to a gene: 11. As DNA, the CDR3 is TGTGCCAGCAGCCCACGACAGGGTATCGGGGAGACCCAGTACTTC. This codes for CASSPRQGIGETQYF.

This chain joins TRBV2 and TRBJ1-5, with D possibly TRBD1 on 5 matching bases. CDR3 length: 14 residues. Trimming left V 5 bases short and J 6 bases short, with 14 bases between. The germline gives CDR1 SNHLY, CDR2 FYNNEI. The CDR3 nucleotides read TGTGCCAGCAGTAATTGGCAGGGTCCTCAGCCCCAGCATTTT. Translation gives CASSNWQGPQPQHF. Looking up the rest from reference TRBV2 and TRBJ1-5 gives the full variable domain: EPEVTQTPSHQVTQMGQEVILRCVPISNHLYFYWYRQILGQKVEFLVSFYNNEISEKSEIFDDQFSVERPDGSNFTLKIRSTKLEDSAMYFCASSNWQGPQPQHFGDGTRLSIL.

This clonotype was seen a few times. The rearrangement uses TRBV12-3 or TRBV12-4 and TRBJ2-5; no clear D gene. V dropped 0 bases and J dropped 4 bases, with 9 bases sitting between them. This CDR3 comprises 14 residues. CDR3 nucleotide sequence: TGTGCCAGCAGTTTAGCGCAAGGTGGAGAGACCCAGTACTTC. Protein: CASSLAQGGETQYF.

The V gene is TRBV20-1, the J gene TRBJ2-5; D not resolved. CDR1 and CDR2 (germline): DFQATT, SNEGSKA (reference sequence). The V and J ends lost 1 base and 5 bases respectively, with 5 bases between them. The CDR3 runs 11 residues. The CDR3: CSARAGETQYF. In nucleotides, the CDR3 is TGCAGTGCTAGAGCGGGCGAGACCCAGTACTTC.

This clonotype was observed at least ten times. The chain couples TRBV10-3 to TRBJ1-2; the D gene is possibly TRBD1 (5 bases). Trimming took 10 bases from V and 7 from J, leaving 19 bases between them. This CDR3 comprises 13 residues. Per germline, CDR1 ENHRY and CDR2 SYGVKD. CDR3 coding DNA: TGTGCCAGCAGCCGAACTGACAGCTCTGGCTACACCTTC. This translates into CASSRTDSSGYTF.

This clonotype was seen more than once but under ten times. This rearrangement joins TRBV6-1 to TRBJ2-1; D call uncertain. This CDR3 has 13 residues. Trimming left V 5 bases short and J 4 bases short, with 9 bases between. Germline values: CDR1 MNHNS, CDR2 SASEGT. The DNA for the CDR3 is TGTGCCAGCAGTCGCCGACGTTACAATGAGCAGTTCTTC. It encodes CASSRRRYNEQFF.

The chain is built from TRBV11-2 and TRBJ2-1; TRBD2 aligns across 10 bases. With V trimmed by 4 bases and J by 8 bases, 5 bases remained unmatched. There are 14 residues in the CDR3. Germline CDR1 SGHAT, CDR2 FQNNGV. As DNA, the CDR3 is TGTGCCAGCAGCTCGGGACTAGCGTTGGATGAGCAGTTCTTC. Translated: CASSSGLALDEQFF.

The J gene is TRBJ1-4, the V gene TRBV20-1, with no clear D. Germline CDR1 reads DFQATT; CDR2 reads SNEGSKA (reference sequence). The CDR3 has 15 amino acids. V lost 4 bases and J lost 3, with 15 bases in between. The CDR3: CSATPGIGANEKLFF. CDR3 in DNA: TGCAGTGCTACGCCGGGGATTGGGGCTAATGAAAAACTGTTTTTT.

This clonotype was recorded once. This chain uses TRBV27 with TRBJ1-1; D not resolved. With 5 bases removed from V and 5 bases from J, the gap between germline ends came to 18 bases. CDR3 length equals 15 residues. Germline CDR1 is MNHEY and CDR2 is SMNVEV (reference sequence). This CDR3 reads CASSPRGRVSTEAFF. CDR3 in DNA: TGTGCCAGCAGTCCCCGAGGGAGGGTGTCGACTGAAGCTTTCTTT.

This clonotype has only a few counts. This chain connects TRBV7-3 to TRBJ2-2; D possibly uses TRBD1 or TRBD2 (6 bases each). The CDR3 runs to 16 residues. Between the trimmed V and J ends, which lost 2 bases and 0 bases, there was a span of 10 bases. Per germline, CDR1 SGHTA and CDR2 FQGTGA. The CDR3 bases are TGTGCCAGCAGCTTAGTGGGGGGCGCGAACACCGGGGAGCTGTTTTTT. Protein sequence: CASSLVGGANTGELFF.

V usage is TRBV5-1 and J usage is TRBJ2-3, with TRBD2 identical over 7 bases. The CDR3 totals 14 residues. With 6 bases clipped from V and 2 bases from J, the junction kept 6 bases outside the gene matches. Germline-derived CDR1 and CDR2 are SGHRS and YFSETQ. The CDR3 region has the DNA TGCGCCAGCAACGCGGGGGAGTACACAGATACGCAGTATTTT. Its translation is CASNAGEYTDTQYF.

CDR3 nucleotides: TGTGCCACCATTTTGGGTGGCTACACCTTC. It yields the protein CATILGGYTF. The chain combines TRBV24-1 with TRBJ1-2, with D unresolved. This CDR3 contains 10 residues. The ends were cut back, 8 bases at V and 7 bases at J, with 7 bases in the middle. CDR1 and CDR2 (germline): KGHDR, SFDVKD.

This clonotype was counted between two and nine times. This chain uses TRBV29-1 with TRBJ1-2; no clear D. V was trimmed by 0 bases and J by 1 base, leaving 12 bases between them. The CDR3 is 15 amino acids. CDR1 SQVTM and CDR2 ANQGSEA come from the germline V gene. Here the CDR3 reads CSVEDGRGLNYGYTF. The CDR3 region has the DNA TGCAGCGTTGAAGACGGGCGTGGGCTTAACTATGGCTACACCTTC.

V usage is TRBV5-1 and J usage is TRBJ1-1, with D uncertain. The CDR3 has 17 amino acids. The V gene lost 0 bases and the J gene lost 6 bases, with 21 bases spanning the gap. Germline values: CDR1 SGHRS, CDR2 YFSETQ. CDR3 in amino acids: CASSLAVVGLIASEAFF. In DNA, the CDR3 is TGCGCCAGCAGCTTGGCGGTCGTGGGGTTGATAGCTTCTGAAGCTTTCTTT.

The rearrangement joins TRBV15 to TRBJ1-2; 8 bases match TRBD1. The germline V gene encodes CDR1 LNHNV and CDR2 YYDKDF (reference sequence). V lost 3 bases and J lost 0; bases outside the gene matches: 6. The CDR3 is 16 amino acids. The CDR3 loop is CATSSLGQGANYGYTF. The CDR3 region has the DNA TGTGCCACCAGCAGCCTCGGACAGGGAGCTAACTATGGCTACACCTTC.

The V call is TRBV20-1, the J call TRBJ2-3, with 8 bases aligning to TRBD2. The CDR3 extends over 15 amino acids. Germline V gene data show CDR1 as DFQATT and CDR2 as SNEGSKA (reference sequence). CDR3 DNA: TGCAGCACCTTAAGAGCGGGAGAGGGCACAGATACGCAGTATTTT. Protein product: CSTLRAGEGTDTQYF.

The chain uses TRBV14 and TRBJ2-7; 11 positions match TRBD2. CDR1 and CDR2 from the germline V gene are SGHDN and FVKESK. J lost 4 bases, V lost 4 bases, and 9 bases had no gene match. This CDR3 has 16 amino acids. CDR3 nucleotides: TGTGCCAGCAGCCTGGGAAATAGCGGGGGGGTTTACGAGCAGTACTTC. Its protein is CASSLGNSGGVYEQYF.

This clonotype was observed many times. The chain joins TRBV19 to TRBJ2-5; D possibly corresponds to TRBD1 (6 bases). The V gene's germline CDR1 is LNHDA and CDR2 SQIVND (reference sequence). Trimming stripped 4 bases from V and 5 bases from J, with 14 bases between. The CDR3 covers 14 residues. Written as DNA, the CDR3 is TGTGCCAGTAGTAGGACCGGGACATCCGAGACCCAGTACTTC. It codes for CASSRTGTSETQYF.

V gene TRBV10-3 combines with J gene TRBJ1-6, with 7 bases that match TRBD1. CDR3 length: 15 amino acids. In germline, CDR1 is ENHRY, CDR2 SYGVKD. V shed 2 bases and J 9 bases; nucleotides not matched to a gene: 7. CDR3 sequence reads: CAISERTGDGSPLHF. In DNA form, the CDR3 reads TGTGCCATCAGTGAGCGGACAGGCGACGGTTCACCCCTCCACTTT.

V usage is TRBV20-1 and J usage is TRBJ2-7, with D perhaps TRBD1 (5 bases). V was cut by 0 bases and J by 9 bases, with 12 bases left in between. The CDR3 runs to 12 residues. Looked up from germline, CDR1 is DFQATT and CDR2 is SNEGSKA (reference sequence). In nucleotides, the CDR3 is TGCAGTGCTAGAGATTCGGGCAGGGCGCAGTACTTC. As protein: CSARDSGRAQYF.

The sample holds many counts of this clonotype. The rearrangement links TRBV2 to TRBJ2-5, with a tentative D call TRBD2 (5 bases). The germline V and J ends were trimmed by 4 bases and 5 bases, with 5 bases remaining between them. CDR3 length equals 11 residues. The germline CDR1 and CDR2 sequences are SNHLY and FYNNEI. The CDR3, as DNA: TGTGCCAGCAGTGGAGGGGAGACCCAGTACTTC. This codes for CASSGGETQYF.

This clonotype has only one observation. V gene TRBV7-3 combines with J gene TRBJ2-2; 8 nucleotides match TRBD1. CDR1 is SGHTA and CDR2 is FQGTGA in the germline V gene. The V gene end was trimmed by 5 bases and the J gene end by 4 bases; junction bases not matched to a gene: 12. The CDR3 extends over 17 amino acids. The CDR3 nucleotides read TGTGCCAGCAGCGAGACAGGGGCCCCTTTGGGCACCGGGGAGCTGTTTTTT. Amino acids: CASSETGAPLGTGELFF.

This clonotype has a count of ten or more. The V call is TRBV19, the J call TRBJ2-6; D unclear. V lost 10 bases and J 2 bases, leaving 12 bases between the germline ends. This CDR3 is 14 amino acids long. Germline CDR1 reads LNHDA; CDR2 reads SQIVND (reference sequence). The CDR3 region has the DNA TGTGCCATCCAGACGCGCCCTGGGGCCAACGTCCTGACTTTC. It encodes CAIQTRPGANVLTF. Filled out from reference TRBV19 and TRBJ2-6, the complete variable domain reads DGGITQSPKYLFRKEGQNVTLSCEQNLNHDAMYWYRQDPGQGLRLIYYSQIVNDFQKGDIAEGYSVSREKKESFPLTVTSAQKNPTAFYLCAIQTRPGANVLTFGAGSRLTVL.

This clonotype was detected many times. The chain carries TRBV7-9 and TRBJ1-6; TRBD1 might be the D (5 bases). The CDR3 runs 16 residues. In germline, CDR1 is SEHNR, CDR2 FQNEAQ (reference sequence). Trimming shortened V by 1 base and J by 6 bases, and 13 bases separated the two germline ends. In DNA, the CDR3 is TGTGCCAGCAGCTTAGTTTCGGGGGGATTTAATTCACCCCTCCACTTT. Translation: CASSLVSGGFNSPLHF.

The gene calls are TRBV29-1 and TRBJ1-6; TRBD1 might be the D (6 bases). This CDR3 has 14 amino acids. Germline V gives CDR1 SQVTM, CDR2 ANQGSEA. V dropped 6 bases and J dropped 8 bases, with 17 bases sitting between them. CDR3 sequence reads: CSVSPGQGDSPLHF. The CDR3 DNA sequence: TGCAGCGTGAGCCCGGGACAAGGGGATTCACCCCTCCACTTT.

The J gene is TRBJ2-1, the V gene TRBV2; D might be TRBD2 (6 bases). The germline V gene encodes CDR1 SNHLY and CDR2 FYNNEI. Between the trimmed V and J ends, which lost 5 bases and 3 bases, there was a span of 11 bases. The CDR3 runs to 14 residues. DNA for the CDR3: TGTGCCAGCAGTCCCCGACTAGACTACAATGAGCAGTTCTTC. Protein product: CASSPRLDYNEQFF. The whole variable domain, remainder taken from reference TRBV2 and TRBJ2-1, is EPEVTQTPSHQVTQMGQEVILRCVPISNHLYFYWYRQILGQKVEFLVSFYNNEISEKSEIFDDQFSVERPDGSNFTLKIRSTKLEDSAMYFCASSPRLDYNEQFFGPGTRLTVL.

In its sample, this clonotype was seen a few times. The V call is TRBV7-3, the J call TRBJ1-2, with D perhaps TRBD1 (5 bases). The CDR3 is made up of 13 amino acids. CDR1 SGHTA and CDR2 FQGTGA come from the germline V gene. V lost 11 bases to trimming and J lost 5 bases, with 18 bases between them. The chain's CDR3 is CAAGMGGSYGYTF. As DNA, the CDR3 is TGTGCCGCAGGGATGGGGGGTAGTTATGGCTACACCTTC. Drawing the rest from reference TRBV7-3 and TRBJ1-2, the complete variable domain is GAGVSQTPSNKVTEKGKYVELRCDPISGHTALYWYRQSLGQGPEFLIYFQGTGAADDSGLPNDRFFAVRPEGSVSTLKIQRTERGDSAVYLCAAGMGGSYGYTFGSGTRLTVV.